This is a list of T cell receptor beta chains from one sample in a study of shared clonotypes between healthy human individuals. Some clones are missing from TCRdb's copy, which holds only in-frame ones; the method was immunoSEQ multiplex PCR. The sample yields about 1 million clones, 70% to 80% seen once. The sequenced sample consisted of memory CD4+ T cells sorted from blood. Source of these receptors: a man between 18 and 29 years old in good health. The CDR3 runs from the conserved cysteine through the conserved F or W. The D gene is left open where the match is weak. Clone size, where shown, is once, few, many, or a class for clones that have expanded.

size	D	V	J	DNA	CDR3
.	.	TRBV19	TRBJ2-1	TGTGCCAGTAGTAAGGACGGCGGCTCCTACAATGAGCAGTTCTTC	CASSKDGGSYNEQFF
.	TRBD1	TRBV2	TRBJ2-4	TGTGCCAGCAGTAGGGCAGGGGGTTCCAAAAACATTCAGTACTTC	CASSRAGGSKNIQYF
many	.	TRBV18	TRBJ2-5	TGTGCCAGCTCACCGTCCCGGACAGTCAATGGGGAGACCCAGTACTTC	CASSPSRTVNGETQYF
.	.	TRBV5-1	TRBJ2-2	TGCGCCAGCAGCTTGCAGGGTGAGCCCACCGGGGAGCTGTTTTTT	CASSLQGEPTGELFF
many	TRBD1	TRBV27	TRBJ1-3	TGTGCCAGCAGTTTTAACTGGGACAGCTTAGGTTCTGGAAACACCATATATTTT	CASSFNWDSLGSGNTIYF
.	.	TRBV6-5	TRBJ1-1	TGTGCCAGCAGTCCCCTGGAGGGCTTGAACACTGAAGCTTTCTTT	CASSPLEGLNTEAFF
many	TRBD1	TRBV7-3	TRBJ1-6	TGTGCCAGCAGCTTAACACAGGGGAATTCACCCCTCCACTTT	CASSLTQGNSPLHF
.	TRBD2	TRBV2	TRBJ2-1	TGTGCCAGCAGGCAAACGGGGGCTAGCGGGAGAAAATCGGGGAATGAGCAGTTCTTC	CASRQTGASGRKSGNEQFF
once	TRBD2	TRBV28	TRBJ2-1	TGTGCCAGCAGTTATACGGCGCGGGGGGCAAATGAGCAGTTCTTC	CASSYTARGANEQFF
.	.	TRBV9	TRBJ1-5	TGTGCCAGCAGCGTAGGGGCGGCAGAAGGTCAGCCCCAGCATTTT	CASSVGAAEGQPQHF
once	TRBD2	TRBV5-4	TRBJ2-1	TGTGCCAGCAGCTTGGGCGGGGGGAATGGGAATGAGCAGTTCTTC	CASSLGGGNGNEQFF
.	.	TRBV6-5	TRBJ2-1	TGTGCCAGCAGTTACTCAGACATGGGAATACAGTTCTTC	CASSYSDMGIQFF
few	.	TRBV14	TRBJ2-7	TGTGCCAGCAGCCAAGTGCATGGCTACGAGCAGTACTTC	CASSQVHGYEQYF
.	.	TRBV6-1	TRBJ1-4	TGTGCCAGCAGGAGAACAAGCAATGAAAAACTGTTTTTT	CASRRTSNEKLFF
.	TRBD1	TRBV7-2	TRBJ2-5	TGTGCCAGCAGTCGACAGGGTGGGCAAGAGACCCAGTACTTC	CASSRQGGQETQYF
.	TRBD1	TRBV9	TRBJ2-3	TGTGCCAGCAGCGTAAGGACAGGGGAAGATACGCAGTATTTT	CASSVRTGEDTQYF
.	.	TRBV6-1	TRBJ1-1	TGTGCCAGCAGCACAGATTCTGGGAACACTGAAGCTTTCTTT	CASSTDSGNTEAFF
many	.	TRBV5-6	TRBJ2-5	TGTGCCAGCAGCTTTTTCGGGGGCGAGAAGACCCAGTACTTC	CASSFFGGEKTQYF
.	.	TRBV4-1	TRBJ1-2	TGCGCCAGCAGCCCGAGTCAGGGCACACTTTATGGCTACACCTTC	CASSPSQGTLYGYTF
.	TRBD1	TRBV30	TRBJ1-6	TGTGCCTGGAGGGGACAGGGTCATCCACCCCTCCACTTT	CAWRGQGHPPLHF
.	.	TRBV6-6	TRBJ2-4	TGTGCCAGCACCTTGCTAGCCAAAAACATTCAGTACTTC	CASTLLAKNIQYF
once	TRBD1	TRBV12-5	TRBJ2-7	TGTGCTAGTGGTTTGAGTCAGGGGGTAGGCTACGAGCAGTACTTC	CASGLSQGVGYEQYF
once	.	TRBV19	TRBJ2-7	TGTGCCAGTAGTTCCTGGACGGATCCCTACGAGCAGTACTTC	CASSSWTDPYEQYF
.	.	TRBV5-1	TRBJ1-1	TGCGCCAGCAGCTTGGTATCCGGGCATCAGAAAGCTTTCTTT	CASSLVSGHQKAFF
.	TRBD2	TRBV10-2	TRBJ2-3	TGCGCCAGCAGTGATCCTAGCGGGAGGGGCACAGATACGCAGTATTTT	CASSDPSGRGTDTQYF
.	.	TRBV5-1	TRBJ1-6	TGCGCCAGCAGCCCAGATATTAATTCACCCCTCCACTTT	CASSPDINSPLHF
.	TRBD1	TRBV6-6	TRBJ1-1	TGTGCCAGCCTCGGGACAGCATCGAGGGCCACTGAAGCTTTCTTT	CASLGTASRATEAFF
.	TRBD2	TRBV5-4	TRBJ2-5	TGTGCCAGCAGCCCGGGCGGGAGGGTCCCCCAAGAGACCCAGTACTTC	CASSPGGRVPQETQYF
.	.	TRBV5-1	TRBJ2-3	TGCGCCAGCACCGACAGGTGGACAGATACGCAGTATTTT	CASTDRWTDTQYF
.	.	TRBV29-1	TRBJ1-2	TGCAGCGTGGTAAAGGGGCCTTATGGCTACACCTTC	CSVVKGPYGYTF
.	.	TRBV10-3	TRBJ1-6	TGTGCCATCAGTGAGGAAGGCAATTCACCCCTCCACTTT	CAISEEGNSPLHF
once	.	TRBV7-2	TRBJ2-5	TGTGCCAGCAGCCCGGGACTCATACAAGAGACCCAGTACTTC	CASSPGLIQETQYF
once	.	TRBV29-1	TRBJ1-2	TGCAGCGTTCGTCCATCCGCGGGTATTTCCTTC	CSVRPSAGISF
.	.	TRBV7-8	TRBJ1-1	TGTGCCAGCAGCTTAGGGACAGTTGGCACTGAAGCTTTCTTT	CASSLGTVGTEAFF
.	TRBD1	TRBV7-8	TRBJ1-2	TGTGCCAGCAGCTGGGGACAGGGCTACACCTTC	CASSWGQGYTF
once	.	TRBV18	TRBJ1-4	TGTGCCAGCTCACAAACAGGGCCCCCTAATGAAAAACTGTTTTTT	CASSQTGPPNEKLFF
.	TRBD2	TRBV19	TRBJ2-7	TGTGCCAGTAGTACTGCGGGAGGAAGGAGTGTCTACGAGCAGTACTTC	CASSTAGGRSVYEQYF
.	.	TRBV28	TRBJ1-5	TGTGCCAGCAGTTCTCCAGGGCTCGGCAATCAGCCCCAGCATTTT	CASSSPGLGNQPQHF
few	TRBD2	TRBV6-6	TRBJ2-5	TGTGCCAGTAACCTAGCGGGGGGCGGAGGCCAAGAGACCCAGTACTTC	CASNLAGGGGQETQYF
.	.	TRBV5-1	TRBJ1-1	TGCGCCAGCAGCCCACAGGGTCTGAACACTGAAGCTTTCTTT	CASSPQGLNTEAFF
few	.	TRBV28	TRBJ1-2	TGTGCCAGCAGTGAGAGGACTGTTGGCTACACCTTC	CASSERTVGYTF
.	.	TRBV13	TRBJ2-7	TGTGCCAGCAGCTTTCAGAGGTCCTACGAGCAGTACTTC	CASSFQRSYEQYF
many	.	TRBV18	TRBJ2-6	TGTGCCAGCTCACCACTTGTTTCCGAAAGATCTGGGGCCAACGTCCTGACTTTC	CASSPLVSERSGANVLTF
.	.	TRBV13	TRBJ1-3	TGTGCCAGCAGCTTAGGGGCTGCCATATATTTT	CASSLGAAIYF
.	.	TRBV2	TRBJ2-5	TGTGCCAGCAGACTAGATGGCCAAGAGACCCAGTACTTC	CASRLDGQETQYF
once	.	TRBV20-1	TRBJ2-5	TGCAGTGCCCGCCAAGAGACCCAGTACTTC	CSARQETQYF
.	.	TRBV6-1	TRBJ2-7	TGTGCCAGCAGAGGGTCTAATGGGTCCTACGAGCAGTACTTC	CASRGSNGSYEQYF
.	TRBD1	TRBV27	TRBJ2-1	TGTGCCAGCAGACGATTAGACAGGGGAGCCAATGAGCAGTTCTTC	CASRRLDRGANEQFF
.	TRBD2	TRBV28	TRBJ2-1	TGTGCCAGCAGGAACCAAGGACTAGCGGGAGTTAATGAGCAGTTCTTC	CASRNQGLAGVNEQFF
.	TRBD1	TRBV2	TRBJ2-3	TGTGCCAGCCGGGACAGGGGTCAAACAGATACGCAGTATTTT	CASRDRGQTDTQYF
.	TRBD2	TRBV7-8	TRBJ2-7	TGTGCCAGCAGCTTGGGACTAGCGGGGGGGCGATCCTACGAGCAGTACTTC	CASSLGLAGGRSYEQYF
once	TRBD1	TRBV9	TRBJ2-7	TGTGCCAGCAGCGGAGGACAGGGGTACGAGCAGTACTTC	CASSGGQGYEQYF
.	.	TRBV2	TRBJ2-1	TGTGCCAGCAGGGGGGCGGGACTGGTCAATGAGCAGTTCTTC	CASRGAGLVNEQFF
.	.	TRBV7-9	TRBJ1-5	TGTGCCAGCAGCTTGAGTCAGGGGCCAAGCAATCAGCCCCAGCATTTT	CASSLSQGPSNQPQHF
.	.	TRBV10-3	TRBJ1-2	TGTGCCATCGGCGGTACAGGGACTCGCGATGGCTACACCTTC	CAIGGTGTRDGYTF